These 20 T cell receptor beta chains came from one sample sequenced in a study of control samples from healthy donors and cancer patients. Sequenced by immunoSEQ multiplex PCR; TCRdb stores in-frame clones only, minus some. The sample includes tens of thousands of clones, over 85% of them seen just once. The sequenced sample was PBMCs. Source of these receptors: a man aged 25 to 40 with colorectal cancer.

The CDR3: CASSSLNLREETQYF. The DNA of the CDR3 is TGTGCCAGCAGCTCCCTTAATCTCAGGGAAGAGACCCAGTACTTC. This chain joins TRBV7-2 and TRBJ2-5; maybe TRBD1 (5 bases). CDR1 and CDR2 (germline): SGHTA, FQGNSA. V was shortened by 4 bases and J by 3 bases, with 15 bases between the two germline ends. CDR3 length: 15 amino acids. Looking up the rest from reference TRBV7-2 and TRBJ2-5 gives the full variable domain: GAGVSQSPSNKVTEKGKDVELRCDPISGHTALYWYRQSLGQGLEFLIYFQGNSAPDKSGLPSDRFSAERTGGSVSTLTIQRTQQEDSAVYLCASSSLNLREETQYFGPGTRLLVL.

The chain has TRBV7-2 and TRBJ1-1; D gene uncertain. The CDR3 spans 13 residues. Germline values: CDR1 SGHTA, CDR2 FQGNSA. Trimming took 3 bases from V and 2 from J, leaving 7 bases between them. The DNA of the CDR3 is TGTGCCAGCAGCTTCACGGGTAACACTGAAGCTTTCTTT. Amino acid sequence: CASSFTGNTEAFF.

The V gene is TRBV27, the J gene TRBJ1-4; D not resolved. V lost 3 bases, J lost 3 bases, and 17 bases lay in between. This CDR3 is 17 amino acids long. Germline CDR1 and CDR2: MNHEY and SMNVEV (reference sequence). CDR3 loop: CASSLTPPGSSNEKLFF. The CDR3 DNA follows: TGTGCCAGCAGTTTGACGCCGCCGGGGAGCTCTAATGAAAAACTGTTTTTT.

V usage is TRBV6-5 and J usage is TRBJ1-1; D gene uncertain. The CDR3 spans 10 residues. The V gene lost 7 bases and the J gene lost 8 bases, with 8 bases spanning the gap. Germline V gene data show CDR1 as MNHEY and CDR2 as SVGAGI. CDR3 sequence reads: CASKQREAFF. CDR3 in DNA: TGTGCCAGCAAACAGAGAGAAGCTTTCTTT.

The chain recombines TRBV4-3 with TRBJ2-3; D perhaps matches TRBD1 (6 bases). Trimming left V 0 bases short and J 3 bases short, with 22 bases between. The CDR3 extends over 19 amino acids. The germline CDR1 and CDR2 sequences are LGHNA and YSLEER. The CDR3: CASSQEPLGGGRLTDTQYF. CDR3 in DNA: TGCGCCAGCAGCCAAGAACCCCTTGGGGGCGGGCGGTTAACAGATACGCAGTATTTT.

This chain connects TRBV6-5 to TRBJ1-1; unclear D gene. The CDR3 runs to 14 residues. Germline loops: CDR1 MNHEY, CDR2 SVGAGI. The V and J ends lost 2 bases and 3 bases respectively, with 10 bases between them. The CDR3 DNA reads as TGTGCCAGCAGTTACGATGGGCGGGACACTGAAGCTTTCTTT. Its protein is CASSYDGRDTEAFF.

The chain employs TRBV3-1 (or the pseudogene TRBV3-2) and TRBJ2-3, with a tentative D call TRBD2 (5 bases). Germline V lookup: CDR1 LGHDT, CDR2 YNNKEL (reference sequence). V gave up 4 bases and J gave up 0 bases, with 14 bases separating them. This CDR3 contains 16 residues. The CDR3 bases are TGTGCCAGCAGCCGATTGTTGCGGGCGAGCACAGATACGCAGTATTTT. The encoded protein is CASSRLLRASTDTQYF.

The chain recombines TRBV7-2 with TRBJ2-7, with TRBD2 matching over 7 bases. The CDR3 has 15 residues. Germline loops: CDR1 SGHTA, CDR2 FQGNSA. V lost 1 base to trimming and J lost 2 bases; unmatched junction nucleotides: 5. The CDR3, as DNA: TGTGCCAGCAGCTTAGGCACGGGGGGAACCTACGAGCAGTACGTC. Residues: CASSLGTGGTYEQYV.

This chain joins TRBV7-2 and TRBJ2-1, with D uncertain. V was cut by 2 bases and J by 6 bases, with 14 bases left in between. In germline, CDR1 is SGHTA, CDR2 FQGNSA. There are 15 residues in the CDR3. CDR3 region: CASSLLGLSLNEQFF. CDR3 DNA: TGTGCCAGCAGCTTACTAGGTCTATCCCTCAATGAGCAGTTCTTC.

There are a few counts of this clone. The chain joins TRBV7-8 to TRBJ1-1, with TRBD1 as a possible D gene (6 bases). The germline V and J ends were trimmed by 4 bases and 3 bases, with 18 bases remaining between them. There are 16 residues in the CDR3. CDR1 SGHVS and CDR2 FQNEAQ come from the germline V gene. CDR3 nucleotide sequence: TGTGCCAGCAGCTCTCACTACAACCCAGGGGACACTGAAGCTTTCTTT. This codes for CASSSHYNPGDTEAFF.

J is TRBJ1-3 and V is TRBV10-2; D possibly corresponds to TRBD1 (6 bases). The V gene's germline CDR1 is WSHSY and CDR2 SAAADI. This CDR3 comprises 14 residues. V was pared by 6 bases and J by 1 base, with 10 bases between. The CDR3 nucleotides read TGCGCCAGCAGATCCGGGACATCTGGAAACACCATATATTTT. Its protein is CASRSGTSGNTIYF.

The V and J genes are TRBV5-1 and TRBJ1-4, with no clear D. CDR1 SGHRS and CDR2 YFSETQ come from the germline V gene. The CDR3 contains 15 residues. Trimming removed 0 bases from V and 7 bases from J, with 13 bases in between. The CDR3, as DNA: TGCGCCAGCAGCTTGGATGACCCTAGGAGTGAAAAACTGTTTTTT. Encoded protein: CASSLDDPRSEKLFF.

V gene TRBV18 combines with J gene TRBJ1-2; 8 bases are a match to TRBD1. The V gene end was trimmed by 3 bases and the J gene end by 4 bases; junction bases not matched to a gene: 7. CDR1 and CDR2 from the germline V gene are KGHSH and LQKENI. The CDR3 length is 15 residues. The CDR3 is CASSPDRASSYGYTF. The DNA of the CDR3 is TGTGCCAGCTCACCGGACAGGGCCAGCTCCTATGGCTACACCTTC.

In DNA form, the CDR3 reads TGTGCCAGCACCAAGGGGACGGGGGGCACTGAAGCTTTCTTT. Its translation: CASTKGTGGTEAFF. This chain uses TRBV6-5 with TRBJ1-1, with D perhaps TRBD1 (5 bases). This CDR3 has 14 residues. Germline V lookup: CDR1 MNHEY, CDR2 SVGAGI. Trimming stripped 7 bases from V and 4 bases from J, with 16 bases between.

The chain links TRBV13 to TRBJ1-2; no reliable D call. CDR1 is PRHDT and CDR2 is FYEKMQ in the germline V gene (reference sequence). CDR3 length equals 13 residues. Trimming took off 3 bases at V and 4 bases at J, with 9 bases between the two ends. CDR3 coding DNA: TGTGCCAGCAGCTTGGAGGATACCTATGGCTACACCTTC. This sequence encodes CASSLEDTYGYTF. Combining the CDR3 with reference TRBV13 and TRBJ1-2 gives the whole variable domain AAGVIQSPRHLIKEKRETATLKCYPIPRHDTVYWYQQGPGQDPQFLISFYEKMQSDKGSIPDRFSAQQFSDYHSELNMSSLELGDSALYFCASSLEDTYGYTFGSGTRLTVV.

The chain employs TRBV6-5 and TRBJ1-2, with D tentatively TRBD1 (5 bases). Germline CDR1 MNHEY, CDR2 SVGAGI. The CDR3 length is 13 residues. Trimming took 7 bases from V and 5 from J, leaving 14 bases between them. The CDR3 nucleotides read TGTGCCAGCATGGTCCAGGGCGGGTATGGCTACACCTTC. Its translation is CASMVQGGYGYTF.

The gene calls are TRBV3-1 (or the pseudogene TRBV3-2) and TRBJ2-1; D is perhaps TRBD2 (6 bases). CDR3 length equals 15 residues. CDR1 is LGHDT, CDR2 YNNKEL, per germline (reference sequence). Deletions cut 4 bases from V and 2 bases from J, with 12 bases between. CDR3 residues: CASSLPGGPYNEQFF. The CDR3 nucleotides read TGTGCCAGCAGCCTCCCCGGGGGACCCTACAATGAGCAGTTCTTC.

This clone appeared a few times. The sample contains more than one DNA sequence encoding this CDR3. The V gene is TRBV6-2 or TRBV6-3, the J gene TRBJ1-1; a possible D gene is TRBD1 (6 bases). Trimming cost V 0 bases and J 7 bases, with 12 bases left between them. The germline gives CDR1 MNHEY, CDR2 SVGEGT. The CDR3 has 14 residues. The CDR3 here is CASSYSRTAGEAFF. As DNA, the CDR3 is TGTGCCAGCAGTTACTCCCGGACAGCGGGTGAAGCTTTCTTT.

The chain is built from TRBV18 and TRBJ2-1; D unresolved. The V end lost 3 bases, the J end lost 8 bases, and 5 bases lay between the germline ends. This CDR3 comprises 11 residues. CDR1 is KGHSH and CDR2 is LQKENI in the germline V gene. CDR3 region: CASSPMDEQFF. The DNA of the CDR3 is TGTGCCAGCTCACCGATGGATGAGCAGTTCTTC.

The gene calls are TRBV25-1 and TRBJ2-4; D is possibly TRBD1 (6 bases). The CDR3 runs 15 residues. Germline assignment: CDR1 MGHDK and CDR2 SYGVNS. The V end lost 4 bases, the J end lost 1 base, and 11 bases lay between the germline ends. Here the CDR3 reads CASSAHQGAKNIQYF. The CDR3 DNA reads as TGTGCCAGCAGTGCGCATCAGGGGGCCAAAAACATTCAGTACTTC.